A single sample is the source of the 14 T cell receptor beta chains below, sequenced in a study of cytomegalovirus exposure and HLA in healthy donors. PCR involved 60 Vbeta and 13 Jbeta primers. Generated by immunoSEQ multiplex PCR, the TCRdb table keeps only in-frame clones and is missing some. The table lists about 150,000 clones, around a tenth of them singletons. Sequencing used PBMCs. The receptors derive from a male donor in good health and CMV-seronegative.

This clone was counted only a few times. This rearrangement joins TRBV9 to TRBJ2-3, with 15 bases that match TRBD2. CDR3 size: 19 residues. J was trimmed by 2 bases and V by 3 bases; bases with no gene match: 10. The germline CDR1 and CDR2 sequences are SGDLS and YYNGEE. The CDR3 protein is CASSGRTGLAGGITDTQYF. CDR3 DNA sequence: TGTGCCAGCAGCGGAAGAACGGGACTAGCGGGGGGCATCACAGATACGCAGTATTTT.

This rearrangement joins TRBV11-2 to TRBJ1-5; 9 nucleotides align to TRBD1. Germline lookup yields CDR1 SGHAT and CDR2 FQNNGV. V dropped 7 bases and J dropped 7; count of bases not matched to a gene: 11. The CDR3 totals 15 residues. CDR3 bases: TGTGCCAGCACCCTCGGAACAGGGGGCGGACAGCCCCAGCATTTT. Protein sequence: CASTLGTGGGQPQHF.

A few counts support this clone. The gene calls are TRBV27 and TRBJ1-5, with no clear D. The length of the CDR3 is 15 residues. Germline lookup yields CDR1 MNHEY and CDR2 SMNVEV (reference sequence). The V end was cut by 6 bases, the J end by 3 bases, with 15 bases between. In DNA form, the CDR3 reads TGTGCCAGCAGGGTTGATGAGGATACCAATCAGCCCCAGCATTTT. Amino acids: CASRVDEDTNQPQHF.

The V gene is TRBV2, the J gene TRBJ2-1; 7 bases are a match to TRBD2. Trimming at V came to 5 bases and at J to 0 bases, leaving 10 bases not matched to a gene. Germline V gives CDR1 SNHLY, CDR2 FYNNEI. There are 17 residues in the CDR3. The DNA for the CDR3 is TGTGCCAGCAGTCCTTGGGGGGGGTCTAGCTCCTACAATGAGCAGTTCTTC. This codes for CASSPWGGSSSYNEQFF.

The sample holds a few counts of this clone. The CDR3 sequence: CSVEARGKGRDGYTF. CDR3 nucleotide sequence: TGCAGCGTTGAAGCCAGGGGGAAGGGCCGCGACGGCTACACCTTC. The gene calls are TRBV29-1 and TRBJ1-2; 7 bases match TRBD1. V lost 1 base and J lost 8; bases outside the gene matches: 13. Germline loops: CDR1 SQVTM, CDR2 ANQGSEA. The CDR3 has 15 residues.

The chain employs TRBV9 and TRBJ1-3; TRBD1 matches 7 bases. Germline CDR1 is SGDLS and CDR2 is YYNGEE. This CDR3 comprises 17 residues. V dropped 1 base and J dropped 2; count of bases not matched to a gene: 9. The CDR3 DNA sequence: TGTGCCAGCAGCGTATCGATTAAGAGGGGGCCTGGAAACACCATATATTTT. As protein: CASSVSIKRGPGNTIYF.

This rearrangement joins TRBV28 to TRBJ2-1, with D perhaps TRBD2 (5 bases). Trimming took off 2 bases at V and 9 bases at J, with 8 bases between the two ends. Per germline, CDR1 MDHEN and CDR2 SYDVKM. The CDR3 is made up of 12 amino acids. The CDR3 protein is CASSLRRSEQFF. CDR3 nucleotides: TGTGCCAGCAGTTTAAGGAGGAGTGAGCAGTTCTTC.

This chain joins TRBV27 and TRBJ2-7, with D perhaps TRBD1 (6 bases). The CDR3 runs 14 residues. Germline V CDR1 and CDR2: MNHEY, SMNVEV (reference sequence). V lost 8 bases and J lost 1, with 15 bases in between. The CDR3 DNA reads TGTGCCAGCCAAAAAACAGGGCAGTCCTACGAGCAGTACTTC. It encodes CASQKTGQSYEQYF.

V and J are TRBV19 and TRBJ2-7; D is perhaps TRBD1 (6 bases). V was pared by 5 bases and J by 0 bases, with 8 bases between. The CDR3 sequence is 13 residues long. Germline V CDR1 and CDR2: LNHDA, SQIVND (reference sequence). The CDR3 DNA reads as TGTGCCAGTAGTTGGGGGCCCTCCTACGAGCAGTACTTC. Encoded protein: CASSWGPSYEQYF.

Worth noting for this clone: The same CDR3 can be traced to other DNA sequences in this sample. This chain joins TRBV9 and TRBJ1-1; D is ambiguous. Germline-derived CDR1 and CDR2 are SGDLS and YYNGEE. Trimming stripped 0 bases from V and 2 bases from J, with 5 bases between. The CDR3 runs to 13 residues. CDR3 sequence: CASSVAGNTEAFF. The CDR3 nucleotides are TGTGCCAGCAGCGTAGCGGGAAACACTGAAGCTTTCTTT.

This clone has more than one count but fewer than ten. The chain carries TRBV5-4 and TRBJ2-5, with 7 nucleotides matching TRBD1. J gave up 1 base and V 1 base, and 7 bases lay outside the gene matches. Per the germline V gene, CDR1 is SGHNT and CDR2 is YYREEE (reference sequence). The CDR3 consists of 16 residues. CDR3 sequence reads: CASSLSVGDSQETQYF. The CDR3 coding sequence is TGTGCCAGCAGCTTGTCGGTGGGGGACAGCCAAGAGACCCAGTACTTC.

The chain has TRBV7-2 and TRBJ1-2, with 7 bases identical to TRBD1. The ends lost 4 bases at V and 4 bases at J; junction bases unmatched: 9. CDR1 SGHTA and CDR2 FQGNSA come from the germline V gene. The CDR3 loop spans 15 amino acids. The CDR3 sequence is CASSSVRGRGYGYTF. The CDR3 DNA reads TGTGCCAGCAGCTCCGTGAGGGGGCGAGGCTATGGCTACACCTTC. Supplemented by reference TRBV7-2 and TRBJ1-2, the full variable domain reads GAGVSQSPSNKVTEKGKDVELRCDPISGHTALYWYRQSLGQGLEFLIYFQGNSAPDKSGLPSDRFSAERTGGSVSTLTIQRTQQEDSAVYLCASSSVRGRGYGYTFGSGTRLTVV.

The rearrangement joins TRBV7-2 to TRBJ2-1, with a weak D call TRBD2 (5 bases). V gave up 4 bases and J gave up 7 bases, with 5 bases separating them. Germline CDR1 and CDR2: SGHTA and FQGNSA. There are 11 residues in the CDR3. CDR3 protein: CASSWENEQFF. The DNA for the CDR3 is TGTGCCAGCAGCTGGGAGAATGAGCAGTTCTTC.

J is TRBJ2-1 and V is TRBV11-2; D is ambiguous. Germline lookup yields CDR1 SGHAT and CDR2 FQNNGV. V lost 4 bases and J 0 bases, leaving 13 bases between the germline ends. This CDR3 comprises 16 residues. The CDR3 DNA reads as TGTGCCAGCAGCTCGTCGCGGCACCTCTCCTACAATGAGCAGTTCTTC. It is translated as CASSSSRHLSYNEQFF.